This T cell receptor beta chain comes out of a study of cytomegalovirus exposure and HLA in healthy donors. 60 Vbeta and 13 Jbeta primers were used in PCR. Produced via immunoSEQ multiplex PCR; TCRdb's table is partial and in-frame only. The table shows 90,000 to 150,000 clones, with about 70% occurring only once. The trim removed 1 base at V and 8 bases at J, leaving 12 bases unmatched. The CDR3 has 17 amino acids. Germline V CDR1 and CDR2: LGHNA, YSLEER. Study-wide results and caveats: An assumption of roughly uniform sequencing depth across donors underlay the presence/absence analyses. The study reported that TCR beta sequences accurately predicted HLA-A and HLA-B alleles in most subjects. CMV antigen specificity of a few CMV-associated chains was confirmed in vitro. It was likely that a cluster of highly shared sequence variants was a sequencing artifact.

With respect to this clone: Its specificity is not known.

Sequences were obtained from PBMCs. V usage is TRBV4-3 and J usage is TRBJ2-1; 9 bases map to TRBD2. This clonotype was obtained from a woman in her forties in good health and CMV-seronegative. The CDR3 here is CASSQALLPLAGYEQFF. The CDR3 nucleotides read TGCGCCAGCAGCCAAGCGCTCCTTCCCCTAGCGGGATATGAGCAGTTCTTC.